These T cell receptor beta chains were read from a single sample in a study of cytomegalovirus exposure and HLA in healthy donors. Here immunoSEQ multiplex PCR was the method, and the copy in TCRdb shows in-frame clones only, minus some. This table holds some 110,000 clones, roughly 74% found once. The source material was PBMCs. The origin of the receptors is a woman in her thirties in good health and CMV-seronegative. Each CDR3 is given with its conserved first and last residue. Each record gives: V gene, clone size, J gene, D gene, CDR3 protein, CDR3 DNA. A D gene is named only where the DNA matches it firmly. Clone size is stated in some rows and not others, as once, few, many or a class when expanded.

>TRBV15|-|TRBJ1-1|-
CATSREGQPNTEAFF
TGTGCCACCAGCAGAGAAGGACAGCCGAACACTGAAGCTTTCTTT
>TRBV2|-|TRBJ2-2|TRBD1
CASSRTGNTGELFF
TGTGCCAGCAGTCGGACAGGGAACACCGGGGAGCTGTTTTTT
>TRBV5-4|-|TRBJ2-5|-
CASSLEGAETQYF
TGTGCCAGCAGCTTGGAGGGAGCCGAGACCCAGTACTTC
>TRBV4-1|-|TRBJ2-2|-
CASSQDPAGNTGELFF
TGCGCCAGCAGCCAAGATCCCGCGGGGAACACCGGGGAGCTGTTTTTT
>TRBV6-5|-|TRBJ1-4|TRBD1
CASRSTGGEKLFF
TGTGCCAGCAGGTCGACAGGGGGGGAAAAACTGTTTTTT
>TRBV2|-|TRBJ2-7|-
CAMTALRDSYEQYF
TGTGCCATGACGGCTCTGAGGGACTCCTACGAGCAGTACTTC
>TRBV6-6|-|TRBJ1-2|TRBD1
CASSDPTQGSYGYTF
TGTGCCAGCAGTGATCCCACACAGGGGTCCTATGGCTACACCTTC
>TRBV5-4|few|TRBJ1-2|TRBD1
CASSVDRGRAAGYTF
TGTGCCAGCAGCGTCGACAGGGGGCGGGCGGCTGGCTACACCTTC
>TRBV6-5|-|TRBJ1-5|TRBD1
CASSLGQGNQPQHF
TGTGCCAGCAGTTTAGGACAGGGTAATCAGCCCCAGCATTTT
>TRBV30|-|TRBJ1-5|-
CAWSVAGNQPQHF
TGTGCCTGGAGTGTGGCAGGCAATCAGCCCCAGCATTTT
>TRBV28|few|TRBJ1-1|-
CASSFGDWGGAFF
TGTGCCAGCAGTTTCGGGGATTGGGGGGGTGCTTTCTTT
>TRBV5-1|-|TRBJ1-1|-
CASSFEYGTEAFF
TGCGCCAGCAGCTTCGAATACGGGACTGAAGCTTTCTTT
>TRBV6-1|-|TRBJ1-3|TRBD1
CASREYQGAGNTIYF
TGTGCCAGCAGAGAGTACCAGGGGGCTGGAAACACCATATATTTT
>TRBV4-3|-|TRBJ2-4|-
CASSQVRGGHTKNIQYF
TGCGCCAGCAGCCAAGTTAGGGGGGGCCATACCAAAAACATTCAGTACTTC
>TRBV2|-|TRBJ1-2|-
CASSIDREFYGYTF
TGTGCCAGCAGTATAGATAGAGAATTTTATGGCTACACCTTC
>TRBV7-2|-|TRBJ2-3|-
CASSIGTSSSTDTQYF
TGTGCCAGCAGCATTGGGACTTCCTCTAGCACAGATACGCAGTATTTT
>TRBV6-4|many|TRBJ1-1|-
CASSDRSNTEAFF
TGTGCCAGCAGTGACCGGTCGAACACTGAAGCTTTCTTT
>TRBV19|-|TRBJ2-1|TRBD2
CASRSLAGESEQFF
TGTGCCAGTAGGTCCCTAGCGGGAGAAAGTGAGCAGTTCTTC
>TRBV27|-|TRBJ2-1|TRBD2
CASKTSGRAGEQFF
TGTGCCAGCAAGACTAGCGGGAGGGCAGGTGAGCAGTTCTTC
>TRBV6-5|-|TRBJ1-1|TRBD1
CASSYSGTAEAFF
TGTGCCAGCAGTTACAGTGGGACAGCTGAAGCTTTCTTT
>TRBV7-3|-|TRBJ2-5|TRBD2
CASSSAGGQETQYF
TGTGCCAGCAGCTCCGCGGGGGGCCAAGAGACCCAGTACTTC
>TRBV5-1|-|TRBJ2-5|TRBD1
CASSWDRELETQYF
TGCGCCAGCAGCTGGGACAGGGAGTTGGAGACCCAGTACTTC
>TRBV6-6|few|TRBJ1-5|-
CASREPGHLNQPQHF
TGTGCCAGCAGGGAACCGGGACACCTTAATCAGCCCCAGCATTTT
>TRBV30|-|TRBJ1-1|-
CAWSVGGAGTEAFF
TGTGCCTGGAGTGTAGGGGGGGCCGGGACTGAAGCTTTCTTT
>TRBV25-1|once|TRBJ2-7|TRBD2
CASSELVGGSNEQYF
TGTGCCAGCAGTGAATTAGTCGGGGGGTCTAACGAGCAGTACTTC
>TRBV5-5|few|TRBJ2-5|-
CASSLGGQETQYF
TGTGCCAGCAGCTTGGGAGGGCAAGAGACCCAGTACTTC
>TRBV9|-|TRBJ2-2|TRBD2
CASSVAVAGGNNGELFF
TGTGCCAGCAGCGTAGCTGTCGCGGGGGGAAATAACGGGGAGCTGTTTTTT
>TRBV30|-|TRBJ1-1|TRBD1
CALMSGTDFVPFF
TGTGCCCTGATGTCCGGGACAGATTTTGTGCCTTTCTTT
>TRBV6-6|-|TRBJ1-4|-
CASSPPGLSGEKLFF
TGTGCCAGCAGTCCACCGGGACTCTCAGGTGAAAAACTGTTTTTT
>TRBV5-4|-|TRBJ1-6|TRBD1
CASSLGTGNSPLHF
TGTGCCAGCAGCTTGGGGACAGGGAATTCACCCCTCCACTTT
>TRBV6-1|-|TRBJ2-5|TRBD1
CAIADRDRETQYF
TGTGCCATCGCGGACAGGGATCGAGAGACCCAGTACTTC
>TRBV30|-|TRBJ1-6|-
CAWSLPDNYNSPLHF
TGTGCCTGGAGCCTCCCGGACAATTATAATTCACCCCTCCACTTT
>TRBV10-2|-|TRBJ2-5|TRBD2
CAVQREGETQYF
TGCGCCGTACAGCGGGAGGGAGAGACCCAGTACTTC
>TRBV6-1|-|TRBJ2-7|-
CASSAYYEQYF
TGTGCCAGCAGTGCCTACTACGAGCAGTACTTC
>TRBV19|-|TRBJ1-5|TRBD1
CASRPRGTGYDSNQPQHF
TGTGCCAGTAGACCAAGAGGGACAGGGTATGATAGCAATCAGCCCCAGCATTTT
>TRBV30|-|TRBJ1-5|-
CAAAREGNQPQHF
TGTGCCGCTGCCAGAGAGGGCAATCAGCCCCAGCATTTT
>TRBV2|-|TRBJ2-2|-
CASRGLASAGELFF
TGTGCCAGCAGAGGTTTGGCTAGCGCCGGGGAGCTGTTTTTT
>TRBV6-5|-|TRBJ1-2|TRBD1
CASRQGAGGYTF
TGTGCCAGTAGACAGGGGGCGGGTGGCTACACCTTC
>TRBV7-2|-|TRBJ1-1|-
CASSSLGQNTEAFF
TGTGCCAGCAGCTCCTTGGGCCAAAACACTGAAGCTTTCTTT
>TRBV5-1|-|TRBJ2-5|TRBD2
CASSTLAGAQETQYF
TGCGCCAGCAGCACCTTAGCGGGGGCCCAAGAGACCCAGTACTTC
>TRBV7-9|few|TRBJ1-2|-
CASSLSGTGRYGYTF
TGTGCCAGCAGCTTATCGGGTACAGGACGCTATGGCTACACCTTC
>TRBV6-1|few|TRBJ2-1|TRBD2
CASSEGASGGHEQFF
TGTGCCAGCAGTGAAGGGGCTAGCGGGGGTCATGAGCAGTTCTTC
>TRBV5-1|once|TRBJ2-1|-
CASSLGQVSYNEQFF
TGCGCCAGCAGCTTGGGACAGGTCTCCTACAATGAGCAGTTCTTC
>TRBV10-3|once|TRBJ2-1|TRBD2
CAISENPGLGSNEQFF
TGTGCCATCAGTGAGAATCCGGGACTAGGTTCCAATGAGCAGTTCTTC
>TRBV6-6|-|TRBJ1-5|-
CASSYFERSGNQPQHF
TGTGCCAGCAGTTACTTCGAGAGATCTGGCAATCAGCCCCAGCATTTT
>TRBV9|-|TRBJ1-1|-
CASSVGTPREGTEAFF
TGTGCCAGCAGCGTAGGGACACCCAGGGAGGGCACTGAAGCTTTCTTT
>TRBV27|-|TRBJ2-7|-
CASSLAGAGEQYF
TGTGCCAGCAGTTTAGCGGGCGCGGGCGAGCAGTACTTC